One sample yielded the 12 T cell receptor beta chains listed below, sequenced in a study of T-cell memory formation after mild COVID-19. TCRdb itself ran the 5' RACE reads through MiXCR, one entry per CDR3 protein. This sample yields a few hundred thousand distinct CDR3 sequences, of which less than 25% are seen a single time; over 20% belongs to the top ten. The sequencing sample was made of PBMCs or a T cell subset sorted from them (not recorded which). Source of these receptors: a young man who had mild COVID-19 (a few samples of this study predate the infection). Cell type and time point are not known.

The genes are TRBV6-5 and TRBJ1-2; 8 positions agree with TRBD1. Per germline, CDR1 MNHEY and CDR2 SVGAGI. The CDR3 covers 14 residues. Unmatched junction bases numbered 10, after V lost 5 bases and J lost 8 bases. The CDR3: CASSEDREGGGYTF. DNA of the CDR3: TGTGCCAGCAGTGAGGACAGGGAAGGTGGAGGCTACACCTTC.

This clonotype turned up a few times. J is TRBJ1-1 and V is TRBV15; D is unclear. The germline V gene encodes CDR1 LNHNV and CDR2 YYDKDF (reference sequence). CDR3 length: 14 amino acids. The V end lost 5 bases, the J end lost 3 bases, and 13 bases lay between the germline ends. This CDR3 reads CATSRQQWDTEAFF. DNA of the CDR3: TGTGCCACCAGCCGGCAGCAGTGGGACACTGAAGCTTTCTTT.

This clonotype was seen at least ten times. CDR3 sequence (DNA): TGTGCCAGCAGCGATCTTATTCTAGGCGGCTACACCTTC. Residues: CASSDLILGGYTF. The gene calls are TRBV11-2 and TRBJ1-2; D is unresolved. The V end was cut by 5 bases, the J end by 8 bases, with 15 bases between. The CDR3 has 13 residues. Germline V gene lookup returns CDR1 SGHAT and CDR2 FQNNGV.

In its sample, this clonotype was seen a few times. The chain combines TRBV29-1 with TRBJ1-1; no clear D. The CDR3 is 11 residues long. V was trimmed by 0 bases and J by 11 bases, leaving 10 bases between them. Germline CDR1 and CDR2: SQVTM and ANQGSEA. DNA of the CDR3: TGCAGCGTTGAAGAGGACGGGAGGGCTTTCTTT. This encodes CSVEEDGRAFF.

This rearrangement joins TRBV5-1 to TRBJ1-6; D gene uncertain. CDR3 length: 20 amino acids. V was shortened by 4 bases and J by 2 bases, with 25 bases between the two germline ends. CDR1 SGHRS and CDR2 YFSETQ come from the germline V gene. The CDR3 sequence is CASSATPELLGSPYNSPLHF. DNA of the CDR3: TGCGCCAGCAGCGCGACCCCGGAACTTCTCGGCTCCCCCTATAATTCACCCCTCCACTTT.

The sample holds a few counts of this clonotype. V and J are TRBV11-2 and TRBJ2-3; 10 bases align to TRBD2. The CDR3 runs 16 residues. The germline gives CDR1 SGHAT, CDR2 FQNNGV. With V trimmed by 1 base and J by 2 bases, 3 bases remained unmatched. CDR3 in amino acids: CASSLGAGGFTDTQYF. CDR3 in DNA: TGTGCCAGCAGCTTAGGAGCGGGGGGGTTCACAGATACGCAGTATTTT.

The chain combines TRBV7-9 with TRBJ1-1, with a weak D call TRBD1 (5 bases). There are 12 residues in the CDR3. Between the trimmed V and J ends, which lost 5 bases and 10 bases, there was a span of 14 bases. Germline V CDR1 and CDR2: SEHNR, FQNEAQ (reference sequence). The CDR3 DNA reads TGTGCCAGCAGCAGAGCAAGGGGAACAGCTTTCTTT. Amino acids: CASSRARGTAFF. Filled out from reference TRBV7-9 and TRBJ1-1, the complete variable domain reads DTGVSQNPRHKITKRGQNVTFRCDPISEHNRLYWYRQTLGQGPEFLTYFQNEAQLEKSRLLSDRFSAERPKGSFSTLEIQRTEQGDSAMYLCASSRARGTAFFGQGTRLTVV.

V usage is TRBV5-5 and J usage is TRBJ2-7, with D unclear. V was shortened by 2 bases and J by 5 bases, with 11 bases between the two germline ends. Germline V lookup: CDR1 SGHKS, CDR2 YYEKEE (reference sequence). The CDR3 spans 13 residues. In nucleotides, the CDR3 is TGTGCCAGCAGCTTCTCGGGTAGGGACGAGCAGTACGTC. Translated, it gives CASSFSGRDEQYV.

The chain has TRBV15 and TRBJ1-5; 7 bases agree with TRBD1. Germline lookup yields CDR1 LNHNV and CDR2 YYDKDF (reference sequence). Trimming cost V 2 bases and J 4 bases; bases outside gene matches: 8. This CDR3 spans 16 amino acids. CDR3 loop: CATSRTTGDGNQPQHF. Here the CDR3 DNA reads TGTGCCACCAGCAGAACCACAGGGGACGGGAATCAGCCCCAGCATTTT.

This clonotype was picked up a small number of times. The chain recombines TRBV25-1 with TRBJ2-2; a weak D match, TRBD1 (5 bases). Between the trimmed V and J ends, which lost 1 base and 13 bases, there was a span of 13 bases. The germline V gene has CDR1 MGHDK and CDR2 SYGVNS. This CDR3 is 13 amino acids long. CDR3 sequence: CASSEFGRARLFF. In nucleotides, the CDR3 is TGTGCCAGCAGTGAATTCGGCAGGGCGAGGCTGTTTTTT.

This clonotype has more than one count but fewer than ten. The rearrangement joins TRBV25-1 to TRBJ1-1; TRBD1 matches 8 bases. Germline CDR1 is MGHDK and CDR2 is SYGVNS. The CDR3 covers 14 residues. J lost 6 bases, V lost 2 bases, and 5 bases had no gene match. The CDR3 DNA follows: TGTGCCAGCAGTGAAGCAGGGGGCTTGGCTGAAGCTTTCTTT. Protein product: CASSEAGGLAEAFF. The complete variable domain, with remaining parts taken from reference TRBV25-1 and TRBJ1-1, reads EADIYQTPRYLVIGTGKKITLECSQTMGHDKMYWYQQDPGMELHLIHYSYGVNSTEKGDLSSESTVSRIRTEHFPLTLESARPSHTSQYLCASSEAGGLAEAFFGQGTRLTVV.

Worth noting for this clonotype: Compared with germline, one end of the junction differs, possibly owing to a read error. The CDR3 nucleotides read TGCGCCAGCAGCAGGTCCTCCGAGCAGTACTTC. Its protein product is CASSRSSEQYF. The rearrangement links TRBV10-2 to TRBJ2-7; D uncertain. Per the germline V gene, CDR1 is WSHSY and CDR2 is SAAADI. This CDR3 is built from 11 residues.